This T cell receptor beta chain was captured in a study of cytomegalovirus exposure and HLA in healthy donors. Whole-study findings and limits: In a later analysis, parvovirus B19, influenza, CMV and Epstein-Barr virus appeared linked to several top co-occurrence clusters. Researchers reported in a later analysis that a missense DCLRE1C variant was tied to TCR beta V- and J-gene trimming.

This clone was counted a few times. Its target is not known. Other DNA sequences from this sample encode an identical CDR3 as well. Vbeta (60) and Jbeta (13) primers were used in the PCR. As originally analysed: Counted up in a later analysis, unique TCR beta chains came to some 75 million, with around 12 million shared. TCRdb keeps only in-frame clones here, not all; method: immunoSEQ multiplex PCR. V, J and clone size are those of that table, while D and trimming were read from the DNA. The sample yields 200,000 or so clones, roughly four fifths seen once. V lost 1 base and J lost 1, with 4 bases in between. This CDR3 is 13 amino acids long. From germline, CDR1 is LNHDA and CDR2 SQIVND (reference sequence).

The V and J genes are TRBV19 and TRBJ1-1; the D is unclear. The sample comprised PBMCs. This receptor was identified in a woman aged 45-65 years in good health and CMV-seropositive. CDR3 in amino acids: CASSIGQNTEAFF. Here the CDR3 DNA reads TGTGCCAGTAGTATAGGACAGAACACTGAAGCTTTCTTT.